This T cell receptor (beta chain) was obtained from a study of blood T cell repertoires in COVID-19. Sequencing used immunoSEQ multiplex PCR; TCRdb keeps in-frame clones, though not all of them. In the table there are about 80,000 clones, roughly 86% of which are singletons. V lost 1 base to trimming and J lost 5 bases; unmatched junction nucleotides: 8. CDR3 length equals 16 residues. The germline gives CDR1 LNHDA, CDR2 SQIVND (reference sequence). The sequenced sample was peripheral blood. The chain is built from TRBV19 and TRBJ2-1, with 7 bases aligning to TRBD2. This TCR derives from a human donor in a cohort sampled during active COVID-19. DNA of the CDR3: TGTGCCAGTAGTATAGTGGGGGGGACCCGAAACAATGAGCAGTTCTTC. It translates to CASSIVGGTRNNEQFF.